The source of this T cell receptor (beta chain) is a study of control samples from healthy donors and cancer patients. The protocol was immunoSEQ multiplex PCR, while the TCRdb copy is restricted to in-frame clones and leaves out a portion. The table has around 190,000 clones, 90% seen once. CDR1 is MDHEN, CDR2 SYDVKM, per germline. V was shortened by 5 bases and J by 5 bases, with 18 bases between the two germline ends. The CDR3 contains 16 residues. The sequence came from a woman in her forties or fifties in good health. Sequenced sample: blood. The chain is built from TRBV28 and TRBJ2-2, with D tentatively TRBD1 (6 bases). The DNA for the CDR3 is TGTGCCAGCAGTCCCAGCGACAGGAGGTGGACCGGGGAGCTGTTTTTT. As protein: CASSPSDRRWTGELFF. Looking up the rest from reference TRBV28 and TRBJ2-2 gives the full variable domain: DVKVTQSSRYLVKRTGEKVFLECVQDMDHENMFWYRQDPGLGLRLIYFSYDVKMKEKGDIPEGYSVSREKKERFSLILESASTNQTSMYLCASSPSDRRWTGELFFGEGSRLTVL.